This passage covers 8 T cell receptor beta chains from one sample sequenced in a study of T cells in Graves' hyperthyroidism and ophthalmopathy. What was amplified from RNA transcripts were TCR beta CDR3 regions. Primed by the HTBI set, a first-round RT-PCR was run on the TCR CDR3. TCRdb recomputed calls from the multiplex PCR reads with MiXCR, one row per CDR3 protein. The table lists 600,000 to 650,000 distinct CDR3 sequences, 20% of them singletons. The sequenced material came from blood. All receptors come from a man under 40 with Graves' ophthalmopathy.

Note on this clonotype: A read error may explain this, as a much larger clone is one base away. V and J are TRBV7-3 and TRBJ2-1; 8 bases agree with TRBD2. Germline loops: CDR1 SGHTA, CDR2 FQGTGA. The CDR3 length is 16 residues. The DNA of the CDR3 is TGTGCCAGCAGCATGACAGGAGCGGGAGTGGTCAATGAGCAGCTCTTC. This encodes CASSMTGAGVVNEQLF.

This clonotype was observed at least ten times. This chain links TRBV7-8 with TRBJ2-5; perhaps D is TRBD1 or TRBD2 (5 bases each). Germline V lookup: CDR1 SGHVS, CDR2 FQNEAQ. The CDR3 extends over 14 amino acids. V shed 5 bases and J shed 5 bases, with 15 bases lying between them. The CDR3 loop is CASSAGWGSETQYF. The DNA for the CDR3 is TGTGCCAGCAGCGCCGGTTGGGGGAGTGAGACCCAGTACTTC.

This sequence joins TRBV2 and TRBJ2-1; TRBD2 agrees at 7 bases. J was trimmed by 4 bases and V by 6 bases; bases with no gene match: 15. This CDR3 contains 17 residues. Germline V gene lookup returns CDR1 SNHLY and CDR2 FYNNEI. CDR3 amino acids: CASRHDLSGNRYNEQFF. The DNA for the CDR3 is TGTGCCAGCAGACACGACCTCAGCGGGAACCGATACAATGAGCAGTTCTTC.

The rearrangement links TRBV25-1 to TRBJ1-3; no firm D call. V was pared by 2 bases and J by 2 bases, with 13 bases between. Looked up from germline, CDR1 is MGHDK and CDR2 is SYGVNS. The CDR3 totals 16 residues. For the CDR3, the DNA is TGTGCCAGCAGTGAACCTGCAGGCTGGGCTGGAAACACCATATATTTT. This translates into CASSEPAGWAGNTIYF.

The chain employs TRBV19 and TRBJ1-5, with D unresolved. The CDR3 consists of 13 residues. Germline-derived CDR1 and CDR2 are LNHDA and SQIVND (reference sequence). Trimming took off 4 bases at V and 7 bases at J, with 11 bases between the two ends. DNA of the CDR3: TGTGCCAGTAGTAGGAGGGAAGGGCAGCCCCAGCATTTT. This sequence encodes CASSRREGQPQHF.

Only a few counts were recorded for this clonotype. The chain uses TRBV5-5 and TRBJ2-1; either TRBD1 or TRBD2 may fit D (6 bases each). The CDR3 consists of 17 residues. Germline CDR1 and CDR2: SGHKS and YYEKEE (reference sequence). The V end lost 0 bases, the J end lost 2 bases, and 15 bases lay between the germline ends. As DNA, the CDR3 is TGTGCCAGCAGCTTGGGGGGTAACAGGGAGGCCTACAATGAGCAGTTCTTC. Encoded protein: CASSLGGNREAYNEQFF.

This clonotype was detected many times. The genes are TRBV27 and TRBJ1-2; 8 bases align to TRBD1. This CDR3 has 13 residues. Germline CDR1 reads MNHEY; CDR2 reads SMNVEV (reference sequence). Trimming removed 4 bases from V and 8 bases from J; junction bases left unmatched: 6. The CDR3 loop reads CASSSPGGLGYTF. In DNA form, the CDR3 reads TGTGCCAGCAGTTCGCCAGGGGGCTTGGGCTACACCTTC.

This clonotype occurred many times. The J gene is TRBJ2-2, the V gene TRBV3-1; no reliable D call. Trimming stripped 0 bases from V and 7 bases from J, with 9 bases between. Germline V gene data show CDR1 as LGHDT and CDR2 as YNNKEL (reference sequence). This CDR3 is built from 14 residues. CDR3 in DNA: TGTGCCAGCAGCCAAGAGTCCGATGGCGGGGAGCTGTTTTTT. This encodes CASSQESDGGELFF.